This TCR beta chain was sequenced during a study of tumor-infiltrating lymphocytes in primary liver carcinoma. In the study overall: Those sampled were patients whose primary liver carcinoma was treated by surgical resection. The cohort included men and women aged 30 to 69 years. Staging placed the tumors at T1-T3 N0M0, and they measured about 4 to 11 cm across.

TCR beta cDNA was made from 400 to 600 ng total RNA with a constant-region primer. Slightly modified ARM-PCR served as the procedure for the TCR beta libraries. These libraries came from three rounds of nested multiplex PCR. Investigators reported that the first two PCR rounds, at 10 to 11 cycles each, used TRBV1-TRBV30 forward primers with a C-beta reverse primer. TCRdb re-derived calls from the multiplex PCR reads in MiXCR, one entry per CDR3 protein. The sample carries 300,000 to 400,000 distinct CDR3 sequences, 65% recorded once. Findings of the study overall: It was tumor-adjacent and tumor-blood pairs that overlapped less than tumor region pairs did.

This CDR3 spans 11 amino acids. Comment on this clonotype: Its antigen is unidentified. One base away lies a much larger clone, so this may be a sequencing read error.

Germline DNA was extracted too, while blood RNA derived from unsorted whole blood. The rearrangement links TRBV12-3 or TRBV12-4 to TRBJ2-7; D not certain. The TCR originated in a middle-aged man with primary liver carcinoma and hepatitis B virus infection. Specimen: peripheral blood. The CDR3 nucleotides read TGTGCCAGCAGTTTTGATTACGCGCAGTACTTC. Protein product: CASSFDYAQYF.